The present entry profiles one TCR beta chain with its context. This specimen belongs to a study of blood T cell repertoires in COVID-19. The wider study: Samples came from the United States, Italy and Spain, spanning acute and convalescent COVID-19. Nucleic acid was either cDNA or gDNA, and it came from T cells, B-cell-depleted T cells, or PBMCs.

Enrolled through a virtual design, the participants were between 18 and 89 years of age and came from 24 US areas. The CDR3 extends over 15 amino acids. The germline V gene encodes CDR1 SGHTA and CDR2 FQGNSA. Trimming at V came to 2 bases and at J to 10 bases, leaving 6 bases not matched to a gene. How the authors handled the data: Amplification with reference gene primers provided the estimates of nucleated cell counts. Method: immunoSEQ multiplex PCR; TCRdb's copy keeps in-frame clones and lacks some. Clonal size and the V and J genes are those of that table, whereas D and trimming came from the DNA. There are about 160,000 clones in the sample; 65% to 85% occur only once, and around 6% lies in the top ten.

This chain links TRBV7-2 with TRBJ1-6; 9 bases are a match to TRBD1. This receptor was obtained from a middle-aged woman with acute COVID-19. The sample consisted of PBMCs or T cells enriched from blood (not recorded which). The DNA for the CDR3 is TGTGCCAGCAGCTTATCGGGACAGGGAGGATCACCCCTCCACTTT. Translated, it gives CASSLSGQGGSPLHF.